This T cell receptor (beta chain) was observed in a study of cytomegalovirus exposure and HLA in healthy donors. Study-wide results and limits: According to the study, 180 or so TCR beta chains were cytomegalovirus-associated. The classifier reportedly diagnosed cytomegalovirus status with high sensitivity and specificity. TCR sequences were mostly rare, though some public TCRs occurred in many donors. A subsequent analysis found that TCR clusters from the first cohort also tended to co-occur in the 90 to 150 validation repertoires, with about 94% of cluster scores above 0.

Germline CDR1 and CDR2: SGHTA and FQGNSA. This CDR3 region has 13 residues. The germline V and J ends were trimmed by 8 bases and 4 bases, with 14 bases remaining between them. This table comes from immunoSEQ multiplex PCR, and its TCRdb copy is limited to in-frame clones, with some not included. Found here are approximately 160,000 clones, about 96% of them singletons; the top ten hold roughly 1%. On this clone: The antigen is not known.

Material for sequencing was PBMCs. The receptor's source is a woman aged 18-29 years in good health and CMV-seronegative. The V gene is TRBV7-2, the J gene TRBJ1-1; tentative D call: TRBD1 (5 bases). The CDR3 sequence: CASGTGLGTEAFF. In nucleotides, the CDR3 is TGTGCCAGCGGTACAGGTCTGGGCACTGAAGCTTTCTTT.